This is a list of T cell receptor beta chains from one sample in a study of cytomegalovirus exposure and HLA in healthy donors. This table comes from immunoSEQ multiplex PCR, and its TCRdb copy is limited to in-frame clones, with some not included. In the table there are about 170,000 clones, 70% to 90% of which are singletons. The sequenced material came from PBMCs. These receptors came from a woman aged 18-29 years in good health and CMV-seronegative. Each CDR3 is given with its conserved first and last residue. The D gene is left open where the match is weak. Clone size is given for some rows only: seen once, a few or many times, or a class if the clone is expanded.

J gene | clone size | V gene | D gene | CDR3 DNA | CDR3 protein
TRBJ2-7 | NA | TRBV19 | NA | TGTGCCAGTGGCCAGGACGACAGCGCCTACGAGCAGTACTTC | CASGQDDSAYEQYF
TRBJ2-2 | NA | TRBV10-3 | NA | TGTGCCATCAGCGAGCCCCGGGACACCGGGGAGCTGTTTTTT | CAISEPRDTGELFF
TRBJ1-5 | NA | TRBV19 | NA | TGTGCCAGTAGTTTGGGCAGGGGAGGCAATCAGCCCCAGCATTTT | CASSLGRGGNQPQHF
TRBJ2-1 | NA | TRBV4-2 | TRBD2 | TGTGCCAGCAGCCCGAATAGCGGGAGGGGGCACAATGAGCAGTTCTTC | CASSPNSGRGHNEQFF
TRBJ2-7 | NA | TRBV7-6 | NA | TGTGCCAGCAGCTTAGTAGGACTGCGGAACGAGCAGTACTTC | CASSLVGLRNEQYF
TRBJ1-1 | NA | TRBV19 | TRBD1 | TGTGCCAGTGGGACAGGGGCAAGGACTGAAGCTTTCTTT | CASGTGARTEAFF
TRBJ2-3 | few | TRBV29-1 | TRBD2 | TGCAGCGCCCCTCCAGCGGGAGGGCCTTCAGATACGCAGTATTTT | CSAPPAGGPSDTQYF
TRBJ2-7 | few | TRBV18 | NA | TGTGCCAGCTCACGCGGGTCGGACGAGCAGTACTTC | CASSRGSDEQYF
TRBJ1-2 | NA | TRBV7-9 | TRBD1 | TGTGCCAGCAGCTTAGACAGGGGTATTGGCTATGGCTACACCTTC | CASSLDRGIGYGYTF
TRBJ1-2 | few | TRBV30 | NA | TGTGCCTGGAGCCCCGGGGGAGGTAATGGCTACACCTTC | CAWSPGGGNGYTF
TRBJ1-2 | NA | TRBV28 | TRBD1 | TGTGCCAGCAGTACTACAGGGGAGCGCCTCTATGGCTACACCTTC | CASSTTGERLYGYTF
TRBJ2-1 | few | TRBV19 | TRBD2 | TGTGCCAGTGGGTTGGGACTAGTCACAAATGAGCAGTTCTTC | CASGLGLVTNEQFF
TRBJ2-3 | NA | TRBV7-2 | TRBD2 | TGTGCCAGCAGCTTATACCCTGGACTAGCGGGAGGAGGGTCAGATACGCAGTATTTT | CASSLYPGLAGGGSDTQYF
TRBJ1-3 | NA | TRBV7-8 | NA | TGTGCCAGCAGCATTACAGTGAAAGGAAACACCATATATTTT | CASSITVKGNTIYF
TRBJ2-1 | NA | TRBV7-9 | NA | TGTGCCAGCAGTTGGGCCCCGGGGTTCTACAATGAGCAGTTCTTC | CASSWAPGFYNEQFF
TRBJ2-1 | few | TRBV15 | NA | TGTGCCACCAGCAGAGGACAGGCTGACCCACCGTTCTTC | CATSRGQADPPFF
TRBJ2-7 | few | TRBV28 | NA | TGTGCCAGCAGAATGTGGTTCTCCGGGTCCTACGAGCAGTACTTC | CASRMWFSGSYEQYF
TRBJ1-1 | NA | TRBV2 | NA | TGTGCCAGCAGTGTCCCGGGGGGGGATATGTTCACTGAAGCTTTCTTT | CASSVPGGDMFTEAFF
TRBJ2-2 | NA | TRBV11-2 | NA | TGTGCCAGCTTTGGGGAGGCGACCGGGGAGCTGTTTTTT | CASFGEATGELFF
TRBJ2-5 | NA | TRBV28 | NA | TGTGCCAGCAGTTTAATTTCGGGAGTATGGGAGACCCAGTACTTC | CASSLISGVWETQYF
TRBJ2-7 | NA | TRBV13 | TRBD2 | TGTGCCAGCAGCTTTGCTAGCGGGATCTACGAGCAGTACTTC | CASSFASGIYEQYF
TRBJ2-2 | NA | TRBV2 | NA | TGTGCCAGCTCTGTGAGACTCGGGACCGGGGAGCTGTTTTTT | CASSVRLGTGELFF
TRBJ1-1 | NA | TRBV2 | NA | TGTGCCAGCAGTGTGGGGAGGGGCAGGAACACTGAAGCTTTCTTT | CASSVGRGRNTEAFF
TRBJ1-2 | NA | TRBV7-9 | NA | TGTGCCAGCAGCTTTGGGTGGGGCGGTGGCTACACCTTC | CASSFGWGGGYTF
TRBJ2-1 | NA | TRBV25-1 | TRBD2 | TGTGCCAGCAGGGGCGGGAGTTCGGTTTACAATGAGCAGTTCTTC | CASRGGSSVYNEQFF